This is a list of T cell receptor beta chains from one sample in a study of blood T cell repertoires in COVID-19. Here immunoSEQ multiplex PCR was the method, and the copy in TCRdb shows in-frame clones only, minus some. This sample yields approximately 250,000 clones, of which more than 85% are seen a single time; 3.6% belongs to the top ten. Sequenced material: peripheral blood. The receptor source for this set is a man aged 18-30 years with active or convalescent COVID-19. The CDR3 runs from the conserved cysteine through the conserved F or W. Each record gives: CDR3 protein, CDR3 DNA, J gene, V gene, clone size, D gene. D genes are given only for firm matches. The listing skips clone size in some rows; elsewhere it reads once, few, many or a size class.

CDR3 protein: CASSESAGRSNREQYF; CDR3 DNA: TGTGCCAGCAGTGAATCGGCCGGCAGGTCGAACAGGGAGCAGTACTTC; J gene: TRBJ2-7; V gene: TRBV25-1; clone size: NA; D gene: NA
CDR3 protein: CASSIRQGYEQYF; CDR3 DNA: TGTGCCAGCAGTATCCGACAGGGGTACGAGCAGTACTTC; J gene: TRBJ2-7; V gene: TRBV27; clone size: NA; D gene: TRBD1
CDR3 protein: CARSPGQRSRTQYF; CDR3 DNA: TGTGCCAGAAGTCCGGGACAGCGGTCGAGGACCCAGTACTTC; J gene: TRBJ2-5; V gene: TRBV5-3; clone size: NA; D gene: TRBD1
CDR3 protein: CASRGTATSPLHF; CDR3 DNA: TGTGCCAGCAGAGGGACAGCTACTTCACCCCTCCACTTT; J gene: TRBJ1-6; V gene: TRBV2; clone size: NA; D gene: TRBD1
CDR3 protein: CALRVGGPEQYF; CDR3 DNA: TGTGCGCTAAGGGTTGGAGGGCCCGAGCAGTACTTC; J gene: TRBJ2-7; V gene: TRBV6-5; clone size: NA; D gene: NA
CDR3 protein: CASSLRLAGPSYSYEQYF; CDR3 DNA: TGTGCCAGCAGTTTGAGACTAGCGGGGCCCTCCTACTCCTACGAGCAGTACTTC; J gene: TRBJ2-7; V gene: TRBV28; clone size: once; D gene: TRBD2
CDR3 protein: CASSYPGYEQYF; CDR3 DNA: TGTGCCAGCAGTTATCCGGGTTACGAGCAGTACTTC; J gene: TRBJ2-7; V gene: TRBV6-5; clone size: NA; D gene: NA
CDR3 protein: CASTVALGSGNTIYF; CDR3 DNA: TGTGCCAGCACCGTCGCGCTCGGCTCTGGAAACACCATATATTTT; J gene: TRBJ1-3; V gene: TRBV6-5; clone size: NA; D gene: NA
CDR3 protein: CASSLFGQLNTEAFF; CDR3 DNA: TGTGCCAGTAGTCTCTTCGGACAGTTGAACACTGAAGCTTTCTTT; J gene: TRBJ1-1; V gene: TRBV19; clone size: NA; D gene: NA
CDR3 protein: CASSPRQGRGTNEKLFF; CDR3 DNA: TGTGCCAGTAGTCCCCGACAGGGTCGGGGAACTAATGAAAAACTGTTTTTT; J gene: TRBJ1-4; V gene: TRBV19; clone size: NA; D gene: TRBD1
CDR3 protein: CASSLGGQTGELFF; CDR3 DNA: TGTGCCAGCAGCTTAGGTGGGCAGACCGGGGAGCTGTTTTTT; J gene: TRBJ2-2; V gene: TRBV7-8; clone size: NA; D gene: NA